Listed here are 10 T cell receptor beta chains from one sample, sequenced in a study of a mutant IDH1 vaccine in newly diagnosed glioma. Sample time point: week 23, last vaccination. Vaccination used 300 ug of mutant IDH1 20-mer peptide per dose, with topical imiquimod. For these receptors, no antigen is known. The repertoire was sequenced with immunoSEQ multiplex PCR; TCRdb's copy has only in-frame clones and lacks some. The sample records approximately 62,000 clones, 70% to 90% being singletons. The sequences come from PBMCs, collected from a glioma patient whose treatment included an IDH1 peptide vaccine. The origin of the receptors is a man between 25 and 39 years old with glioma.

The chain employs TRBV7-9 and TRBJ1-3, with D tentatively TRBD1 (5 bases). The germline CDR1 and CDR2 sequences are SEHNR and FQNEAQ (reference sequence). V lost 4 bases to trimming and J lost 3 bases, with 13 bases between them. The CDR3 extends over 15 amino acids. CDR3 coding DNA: TGTGCCAGCAGCTCCCCGGGGGAGGATGGAAACACCATATATTTT. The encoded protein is CASSSPGEDGNTIYF.

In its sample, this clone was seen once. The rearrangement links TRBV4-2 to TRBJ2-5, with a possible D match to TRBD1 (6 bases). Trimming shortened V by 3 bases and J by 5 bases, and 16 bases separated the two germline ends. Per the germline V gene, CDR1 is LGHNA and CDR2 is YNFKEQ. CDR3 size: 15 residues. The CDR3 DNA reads TGTGCCAGCAGCCAGTTAAACAGGGAATTGGAGACCCAGTACTTC. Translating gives CASSQLNRELETQYF.

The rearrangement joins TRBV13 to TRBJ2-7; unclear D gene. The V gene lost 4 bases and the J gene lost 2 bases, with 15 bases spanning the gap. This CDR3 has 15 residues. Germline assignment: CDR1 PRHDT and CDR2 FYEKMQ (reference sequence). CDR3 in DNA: TGTGCCAGCAGCTCTCCTTGGCCCGATCCCTACGAGCAGTACTTC. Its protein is CASSSPWPDPYEQYF.

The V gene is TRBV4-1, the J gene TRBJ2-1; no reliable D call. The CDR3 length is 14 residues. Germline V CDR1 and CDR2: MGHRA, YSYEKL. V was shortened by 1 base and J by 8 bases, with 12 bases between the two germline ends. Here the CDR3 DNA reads TGCGCCAGCAGCCAAGTAAGTCCGAGCGATGAGCAGTTCTTC. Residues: CASSQVSPSDEQFF.

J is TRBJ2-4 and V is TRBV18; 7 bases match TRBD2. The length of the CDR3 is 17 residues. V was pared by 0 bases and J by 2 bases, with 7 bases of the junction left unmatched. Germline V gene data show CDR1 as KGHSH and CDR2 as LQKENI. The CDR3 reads CASSPPGGVITKNIQYF. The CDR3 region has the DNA TGTGCCAGCTCACCACCGGGAGGGGTGATAACCAAAAACATTCAGTACTTC.

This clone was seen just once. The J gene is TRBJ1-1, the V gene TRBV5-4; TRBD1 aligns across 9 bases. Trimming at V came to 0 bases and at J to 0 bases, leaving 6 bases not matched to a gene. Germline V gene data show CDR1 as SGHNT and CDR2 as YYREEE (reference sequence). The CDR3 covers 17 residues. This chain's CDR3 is CASSLGTGDAMNTEAFF. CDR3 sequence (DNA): TGTGCCAGCAGCTTGGGGACAGGGGACGCCATGAACACTGAAGCTTTCTTT.

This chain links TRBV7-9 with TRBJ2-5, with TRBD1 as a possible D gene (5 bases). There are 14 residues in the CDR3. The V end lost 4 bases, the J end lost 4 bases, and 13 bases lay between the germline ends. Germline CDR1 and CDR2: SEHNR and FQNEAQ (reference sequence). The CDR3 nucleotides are TGTGCCAGCAGCTCTCAGGGCAGGGCAGAGACCCAGTACTTC. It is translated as CASSSQGRAETQYF.

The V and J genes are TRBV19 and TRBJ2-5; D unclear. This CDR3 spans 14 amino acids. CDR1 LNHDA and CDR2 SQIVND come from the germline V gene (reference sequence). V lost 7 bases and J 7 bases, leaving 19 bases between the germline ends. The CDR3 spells CASTLTQRSGTQYF. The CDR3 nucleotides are TGTGCCAGTACATTAACGCAGAGAAGTGGGACCCAGTACTTC.

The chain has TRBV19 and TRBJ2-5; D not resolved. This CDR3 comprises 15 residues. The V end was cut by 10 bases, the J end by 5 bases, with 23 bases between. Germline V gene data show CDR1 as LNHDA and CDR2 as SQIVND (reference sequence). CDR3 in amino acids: CATSRPESDAETQYF. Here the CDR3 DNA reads TGTGCCACCTCCCGACCCGAGTCCGATGCGGAGACCCAGTACTTC.

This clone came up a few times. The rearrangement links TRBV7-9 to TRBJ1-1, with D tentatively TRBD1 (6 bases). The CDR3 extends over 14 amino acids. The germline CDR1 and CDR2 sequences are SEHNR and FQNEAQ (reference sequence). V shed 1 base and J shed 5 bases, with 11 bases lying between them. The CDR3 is CASSLVQGRTEAFF. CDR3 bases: TGTGCCAGCAGCTTAGTTCAGGGGCGGACTGAAGCTTTCTTT.